This TCR beta chain was recorded in a study of HIV-infected children after antiretroviral therapy interruption. Across the study: Children's median ages were around 9.1 years and 8 years by group.

Whole-study findings and limits: After treatment interruption started, naive CD4+ CDR3 overlap across time points dropped. Minor non-naive CD45RA+ populations, like EMRA or stem memory, might contaminate naive sorts. By the end of treatment interruption, naive CD4+ clonality (Gini) increased.

Treatment described: PENTA 11 planned treatment interruption arm or continuous ART arm. The TCR library was built from RNA with a 3' RACE protocol and unique molecular identifiers. MiXCR, run by TCRdb on the 3' RACE reads, gives a single entry per CDR3 protein. The sample yields about 50,000 distinct CDR3 sequences, 3.5% to 5% seen once. Worth noting for this clonotype: The antigen remains undetermined.

The CDR3 is 13 amino acids. The V gene's germline CDR1 is MNHEY and CDR2 SMNVEV (reference sequence). Deletions cut 6 bases from V and 4 bases from J, with 13 bases between. This specimen was CD45RA+ CD4+ T cells from PBMCs, pooled from several time points, taken from a donor given antiretroviral therapy, either interrupted or continuous. Regarding subset: naive CD4+ CD45RA+ CD45RO- T cells. The V gene is TRBV27, the J gene TRBJ2-7; the D is unclear. This clonotype was obtained from a pool of human donors with HIV. CDR3 region: CASRPTPAYEQYF. The CDR3 nucleotides read TGTGCCAGCAGACCCACCCCCGCGTACGAGCAGTACTTC.